This is a list of T cell receptor beta chains from one sample in a study of metastatic and nonmetastatic thyroid tumors. With MiXCR, TCRdb called clones anew from the PCR reads. The sample includes 70,000 or so clones, approximately 15% seen only once; the top ten take about 6%. The sample consisted of blood. These TCRs come from a male donor with papillary thyroid cancer or a benign thyroid nodule (not recorded which). Some clones in this sample may be carry-over from other donors' samples. The CDR3 runs from the conserved cysteine through the conserved F or W. D genes are given only for firm matches. Some rows have no size entry. The others give once, few or many, or a class for an expanded clone.

TRBV30	TRBD1	TRBJ1-4	many	TGTGCCTGGAGTCCGGGTCCGGGACAGGGGGCACTTAATGAAAAACTGTTTTTT	CAWSPGPGQGALNEKLFF
TRBV7-2	NA	TRBJ2-4	many	TGTGCCAGCAGCTCCCAGGGGGGTGCCTGGAAAAACATTCAGTACTTC	CASSSQGGAWKNIQYF
TRBV27	NA	TRBJ1-2	NA	TGTGCCAGCAGGACGCTCCAGGGATTAGGCTACACCTTC	CASRTLQGLGYTF
TRBV12-5	TRBD1	TRBJ1-1	few	TGTGCTAGTGGTTTGGTACTGGGAGTCGGACAGGGGACGACTGAAGCTTTCTTT	CASGLVLGVGQGTTEAFF
TRBV2	NA	TRBJ1-1	few	TGTGCCAGCAGTGAAGCGCGCGGGGGGTATCCTGAAGCTTTCTTT	CASSEARGGYPEAFF
TRBV20-1	NA	TRBJ2-5	NA	TGCAGTGCGCGACTCCCTAGTCAAGGACAAGAGACCCAGCACTTC	CSARLPSQGQETQHF
TRBV2	NA	TRBJ1-5	NA	TGTGCCAGCAGTGAATCAGGCGGCAATCAGCCCCAGCATTTT	CASSESGGNQPQHF
TRBV9	TRBD2	TRBJ2-1	many	TGTGCCAGCAGCGTAGAGGCGGCTAGCGGTCGTCTATACAATGAGCAGTTCTTC	CASSVEAASGRLYNEQFF
TRBV6-1	NA	TRBJ1-1	few	TGTGCCAGCGTGAGAGACAGAATGAACAATGAAGATTTCTTT	CASVRDRMNNEDFF
TRBV12-3/TRBV12-4	TRBD1	TRBJ1-6	NA	TGTGCCAGCAGTCCCCAAGACAGGGGAGGAAATTCACCCCTCCACTTT	CASSPQDRGGNSPLHF
TRBV19	TRBD2	TRBJ2-1	many	TGTGCCAGTAGTATAGATGGGACTAGCAGCAATGAGCAGTTCTTC	CASSIDGTSSNEQFF
TRBV2	NA	TRBJ1-5	many	TGTGCCAGCAGAGCCCTTGGGAGCAATCAGCCCCAGCATTTT	CASRALGSNQPQHF
TRBV5-1	NA	TRBJ1-2	many	TGCGCCAGCAGCTTGGGGGCAGTTGATGGCTACACCTTC	CASSLGAVDGYTF
TRBV9	NA	TRBJ1-1	few	TGTGCCAGCAGCCCTCCCCCAGGGACTGAAGCTTCCTTT	CASSPPPGTEASF
TRBV4-1	TRBD1	TRBJ2-1	many	TGCGCCAGCAGCCTTCAGGGGGCGAGGGGCAATGAGCAGTTCTTC	CASSLQGARGNEQFF
TRBV11-2	NA	TRBJ1-2	NA	TGTGCCAGCATCCCCTATGGTATTGTAGGCTACACCTTC	CASIPYGIVGYTF
TRBV6-5	TRBD1	TRBJ1-6	NA	TGTGCCAGCAGTTACTCGAGGGACAGGGGGAATAATTCACCCCTCCACTTT	CASSYSRDRGNNSPLHF
TRBV2	TRBD1	TRBJ2-4	many	TGTGCCAGCAGAGCTACGACAGGGACAACCAAAAACATTCAGTACTTC	CASRATTGTTKNIQYF
TRBV28	NA	TRBJ2-7	many	TGTGCCAGCAGTTTAGAACAGCAGGGAGACGAGCAGTACTTC	CASSLEQQGDEQYF
TRBV9	TRBD1	TRBJ1-1	many	TGTGCCAGCAGCGTAGATGGACAGGGGAACACTGAAGCTTTCTTT	CASSVDGQGNTEAFF
TRBV20-1	TRBD2	TRBJ2-3	many	TGCAGTGCTAGACCACCCGTTAGCGGGATCGGCACAGATACGCAGTATTTT	CSARPPVSGIGTDTQYF
TRBV3-1	TRBD2	TRBJ2-7	many	TGTGCCAGCAGCCTGGGGAGGGGTCCCTCAGCCGAGCAGTACTTC	CASSLGRGPSAEQYF
TRBV28	TRBD2	TRBJ2-2	many	TGTGCCAGCAGCGGACTAGCGGGAGGCCCAAACCCCGGGGAGCTGTTTTTT	CASSGLAGGPNPGELFF
TRBV15	NA	TRBJ2-7	NA	TGTGCCACCCAGAGGGGCCCTTTCTACGAGCAGTACTTC	CATQRGPFYEQYF
TRBV2	NA	TRBJ2-1	many	TGTGCCAGCAGTGAAGGGTATGAGCAGTTCTTC	CASSEGYEQFF
TRBV18	NA	TRBJ1-5	NA	TGTGCCAGCTCACCAGGGAGGGATCAGCCCCAGCATTTT	CASSPGRDQPQHF
TRBV28	NA	TRBJ2-1	many	TGTGCCAGCAGTCAGATGGGGGCAGCGGTTAATGAGCAGTTCTTC	CASSQMGAAVNEQFF
TRBV27	TRBD1	TRBJ1-6	many	TGTGCCAGCAGTTTCCTGGACAGGGGTGAGTCACCCCTCCACTTT	CASSFLDRGESPLHF
TRBV6-1	TRBD2	TRBJ2-7	many	TGTGCCAGCAGGAGTAGCGGGGCCAGCTCCTACGAGCAGTACTTC	CASRSSGASSYEQYF
TRBV24-1	TRBD2	TRBJ2-1	many	TGTGCCACCACTATACCCCCGGGACTAGCGGGAGAGTCTATCCACAATGAGCAGTTCTTC	CATTIPPGLAGESIHNEQFF